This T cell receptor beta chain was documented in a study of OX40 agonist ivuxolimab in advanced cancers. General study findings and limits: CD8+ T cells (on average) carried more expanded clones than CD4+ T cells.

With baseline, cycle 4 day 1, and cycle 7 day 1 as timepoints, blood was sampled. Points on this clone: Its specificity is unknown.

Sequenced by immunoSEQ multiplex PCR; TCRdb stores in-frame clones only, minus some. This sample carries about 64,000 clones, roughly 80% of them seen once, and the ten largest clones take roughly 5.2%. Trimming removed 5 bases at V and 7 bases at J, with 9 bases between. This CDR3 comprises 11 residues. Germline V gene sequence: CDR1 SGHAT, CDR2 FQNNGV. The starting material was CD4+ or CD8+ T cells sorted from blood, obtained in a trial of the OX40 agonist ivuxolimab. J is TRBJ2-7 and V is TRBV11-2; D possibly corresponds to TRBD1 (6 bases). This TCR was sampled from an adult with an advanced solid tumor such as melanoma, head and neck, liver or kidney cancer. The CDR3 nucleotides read TGTGCCAGCAGCCCCCAGGGGGAGCAGTACTTC. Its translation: CASSPQGEQYF.